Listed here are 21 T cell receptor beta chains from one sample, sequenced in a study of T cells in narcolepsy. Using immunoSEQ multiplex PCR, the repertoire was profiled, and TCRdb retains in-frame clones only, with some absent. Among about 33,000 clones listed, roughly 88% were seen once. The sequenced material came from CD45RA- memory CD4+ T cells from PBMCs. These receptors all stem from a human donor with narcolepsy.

CDR3 nucleotide sequence: TGTGCCAGCAGCCGACTAGCGGGGGTCGGTGAGCAGTTCTTC. The encoded protein is CASSRLAGVGEQFF. This chain joins TRBV7-3 and TRBJ2-1; 12 bases line up with TRBD2. The CDR3 extends over 14 amino acids. Germline values: CDR1 SGHTA, CDR2 FQGTGA. V shed 5 bases and J 9 bases; nucleotides not matched to a gene: 5.

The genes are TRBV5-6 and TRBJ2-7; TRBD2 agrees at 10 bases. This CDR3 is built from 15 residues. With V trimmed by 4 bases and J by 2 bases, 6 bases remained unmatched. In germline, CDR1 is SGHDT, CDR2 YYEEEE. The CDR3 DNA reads TGTGCCAGCAGCCACACAGCGGGAGGGCCCTACGAGCAGTACTTC. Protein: CASSHTAGGPYEQYF.

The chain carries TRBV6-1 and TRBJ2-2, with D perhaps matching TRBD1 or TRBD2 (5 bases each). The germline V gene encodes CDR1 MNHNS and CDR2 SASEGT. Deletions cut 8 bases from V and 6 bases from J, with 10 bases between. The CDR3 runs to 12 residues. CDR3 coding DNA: TGTGCCAGCTGGGACGCAGCCGGGGAGCTGTTTTTT. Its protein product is CASWDAAGELFF.

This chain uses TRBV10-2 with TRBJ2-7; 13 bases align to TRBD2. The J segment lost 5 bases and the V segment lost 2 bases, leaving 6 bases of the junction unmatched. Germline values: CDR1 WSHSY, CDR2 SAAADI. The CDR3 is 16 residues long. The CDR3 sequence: CASSETSGRAFHEQYF. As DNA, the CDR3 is TGCGCCAGCAGTGAGACTAGCGGGAGGGCTTTTCACGAGCAGTACTTC.

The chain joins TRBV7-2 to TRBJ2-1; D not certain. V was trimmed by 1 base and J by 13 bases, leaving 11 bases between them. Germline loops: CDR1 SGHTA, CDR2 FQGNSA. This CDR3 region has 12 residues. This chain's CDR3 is CASSLGVYRQFF. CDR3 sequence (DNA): TGTGCCAGCAGCTTAGGCGTCTACCGACAGTTCTTC.

The CDR3 DNA is TGTGCCAGCAGTGAACGGGCGGCGCCTAATGAAAAACTGTTTTTT. Its translation: CASSERAAPNEKLFF. The chain employs TRBV6-1 and TRBJ1-4, with D unclear. CDR1 and CDR2 (germline): MNHNS, SASEGT. This CDR3 comprises 15 residues. The V and J ends lost 2 bases and 3 bases respectively, with 10 bases between them.

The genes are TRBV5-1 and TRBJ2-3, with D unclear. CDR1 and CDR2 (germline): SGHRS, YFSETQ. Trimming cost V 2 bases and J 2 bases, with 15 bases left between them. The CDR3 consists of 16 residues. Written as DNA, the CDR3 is TGCGCCAGCAGCTTAAGTGGACCCGGACCCACAGATACGCAGTATTTT. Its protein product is CASSLSGPGPTDTQYF.

The CDR3 nucleotides read TGTGCCAGCAGCAAAAAGCCGGAGGCCACCTACGAGCAGTACTTC. Protein product: CASSKKPEATYEQYF. The rearrangement uses TRBV21-1 and TRBJ2-7; the DNA was not used to check the table's D call, TRBD2. TRBV21-1 is listed as a pseudogene. The CDR3 extends over 15 amino acids.

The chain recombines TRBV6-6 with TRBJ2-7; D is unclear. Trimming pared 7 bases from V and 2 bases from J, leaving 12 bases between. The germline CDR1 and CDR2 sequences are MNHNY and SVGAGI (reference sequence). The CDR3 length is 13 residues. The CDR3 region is CASMISVPYEQYF. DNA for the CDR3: TGTGCCAGCATGATTTCGGTGCCCTACGAGCAGTACTTC.

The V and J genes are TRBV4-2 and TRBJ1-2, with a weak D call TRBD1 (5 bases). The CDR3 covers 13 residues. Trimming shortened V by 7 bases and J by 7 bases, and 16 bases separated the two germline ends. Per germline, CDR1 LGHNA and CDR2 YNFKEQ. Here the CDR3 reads CASTREGAGGYTF. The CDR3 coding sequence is TGTGCCAGCACCCGGGAAGGGGCGGGTGGCTACACCTTC.

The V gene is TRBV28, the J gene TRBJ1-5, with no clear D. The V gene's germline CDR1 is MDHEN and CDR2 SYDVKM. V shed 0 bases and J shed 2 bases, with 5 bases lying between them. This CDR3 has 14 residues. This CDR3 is CASSLWRGNQPQHF. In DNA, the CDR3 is TGTGCCAGCAGTTTATGGAGGGGCAATCAGCCCCAGCATTTT.

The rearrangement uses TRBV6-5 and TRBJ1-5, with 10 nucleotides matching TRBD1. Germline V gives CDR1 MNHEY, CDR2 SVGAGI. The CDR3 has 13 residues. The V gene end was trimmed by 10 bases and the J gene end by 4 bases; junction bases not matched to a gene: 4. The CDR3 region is CATRDRGNQPQHF. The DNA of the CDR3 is TGTGCCACCCGGGACAGGGGAAATCAGCCCCAGCATTTT.

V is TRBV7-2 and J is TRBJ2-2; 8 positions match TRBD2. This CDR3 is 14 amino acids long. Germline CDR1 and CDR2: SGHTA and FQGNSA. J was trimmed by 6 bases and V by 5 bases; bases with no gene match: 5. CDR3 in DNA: TGTGCCAGCAGCCGGGGGGGCGAAGCCGGGGAGCTGTTTTTT. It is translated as CASSRGGEAGELFF.

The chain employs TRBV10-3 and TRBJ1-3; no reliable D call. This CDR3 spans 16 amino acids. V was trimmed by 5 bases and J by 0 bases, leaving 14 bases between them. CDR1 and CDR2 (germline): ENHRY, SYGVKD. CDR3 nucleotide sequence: TGTGCCATCAGTCCGTTCTCCCGCCGCTCTGGAAACACCATATATTTT. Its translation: CAISPFSRRSGNTIYF.

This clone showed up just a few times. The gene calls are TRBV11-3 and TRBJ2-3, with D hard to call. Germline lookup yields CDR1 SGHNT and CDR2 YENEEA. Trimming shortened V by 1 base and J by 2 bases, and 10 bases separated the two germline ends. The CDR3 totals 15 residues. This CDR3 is CASSLGVGDTDTQYF. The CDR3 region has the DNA TGTGCCAGCAGCTTAGGGGTCGGAGACACAGATACGCAGTATTTT.

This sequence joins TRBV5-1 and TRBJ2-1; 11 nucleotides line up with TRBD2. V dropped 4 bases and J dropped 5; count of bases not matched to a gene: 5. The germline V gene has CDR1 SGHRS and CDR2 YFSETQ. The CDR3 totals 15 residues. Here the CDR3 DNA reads TGCGCCAGCAGCGGGGGACTAGCGGTTGACAATGAGCAGTTCTTC. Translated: CASSGGLAVDNEQFF.

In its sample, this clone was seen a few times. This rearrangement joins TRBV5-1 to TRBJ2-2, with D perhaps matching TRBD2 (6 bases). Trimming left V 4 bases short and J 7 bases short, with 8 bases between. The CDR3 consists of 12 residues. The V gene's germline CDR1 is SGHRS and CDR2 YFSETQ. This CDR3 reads CASSAGGGELFF. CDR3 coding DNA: TGCGCCAGCAGCGCCGGGGGCGGGGAGCTGTTTTTT. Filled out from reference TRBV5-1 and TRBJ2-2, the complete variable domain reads KAGVTQTPRYLIKTRGQQVTLSCSPISGHRSVSWYQQTPGQGLQFLFEYFSETQRNKGNFPGRFSGRQFSNSRSEMNVSTLELGDSALYLCASSAGGGELFFGEGSRLTVL.

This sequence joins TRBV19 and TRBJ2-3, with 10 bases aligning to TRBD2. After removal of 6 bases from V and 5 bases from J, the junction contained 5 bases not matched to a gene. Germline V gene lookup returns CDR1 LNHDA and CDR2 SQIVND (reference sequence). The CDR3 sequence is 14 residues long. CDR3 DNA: TGTGCCAGTAGCCTGGGACTAGCGCTAGATACGCAGTATTTT. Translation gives CASSLGLALDTQYF.

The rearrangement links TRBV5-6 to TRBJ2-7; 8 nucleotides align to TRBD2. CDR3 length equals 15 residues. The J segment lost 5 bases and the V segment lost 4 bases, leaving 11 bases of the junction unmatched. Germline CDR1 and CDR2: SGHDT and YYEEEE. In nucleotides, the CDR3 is TGTGCCAGCAGCCAACCGGGACTAGACTTCCACGAGCAGTACTTC. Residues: CASSQPGLDFHEQYF.

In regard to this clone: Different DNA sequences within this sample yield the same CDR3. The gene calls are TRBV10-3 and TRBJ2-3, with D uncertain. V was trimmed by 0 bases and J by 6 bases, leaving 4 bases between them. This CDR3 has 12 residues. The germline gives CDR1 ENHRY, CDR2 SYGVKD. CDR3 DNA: TGTGCCATCAGTGAGTCCGGCGATACGCAGTATTTT. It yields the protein CAISESGDTQYF.

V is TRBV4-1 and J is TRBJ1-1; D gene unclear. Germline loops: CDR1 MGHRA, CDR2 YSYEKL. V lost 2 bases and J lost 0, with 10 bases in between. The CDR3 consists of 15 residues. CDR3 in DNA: TGCGCCAGCAGCCAACCCGTGCGGTTGAACACTGAAGCTTTCTTT. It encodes CASSQPVRLNTEAFF.